This TCR beta chain was recorded in a study of graft-versus-host responses after intestinal transplantation. Study-wide points: Circulating GvH clone levels at their peak were associated with HvG declines (early post-transplant).

The table came from immunoSEQ multiplex PCR; TCRdb's copy has only in-frame clones and leaves some out. The sample contains 24,000 or so clones, about four fifths of which appear only once. The CDR3 sequence is 12 residues long. CDR1 is SEHNR, CDR2 FQNEAQ, per germline (reference sequence). Trimming pared 3 bases from V and 8 bases from J, leaving 8 bases between. About this clone: What it binds is unknown.

V and J are TRBV7-9 and TRBJ1-3; maybe TRBD1 (5 bases). The TCR was taken from a human donor who was the organ donor for an intestinal transplant. The starting material was unstimulated CD8+ T cells sorted from spleen or lymph node cells, obtained before transplant. As DNA, the CDR3 is TGTGCCAGCAGCTTCGGGGGAGACACCATATATTTT. Translated: CASSFGGDTIYF.